Following are 2 T cell receptor beta chains from one sample sequenced in a study of response to subunit inactivated influenza vaccine. TCRdb reprocessed the RT-PCR reads via MiXCR and lists one record per CDR3 protein. The repertoire holds fewer than 650,000 distinct CDR3 sequences, with over 10% as singletons. Sequencing used PBMCs from blood, obtained about 6 weeks after vaccination. The receptor set was obtained from a man aged 45-65 years who received an inactivated influenza vaccine.

This clonotype was detected ten times or more. The chain employs TRBV6-2 or TRBV6-3 and TRBJ2-1, with a tentative D call TRBD2 (6 bases). CDR3 length: 13 residues. CDR1 MNHEY and CDR2 SVGEGT come from the germline V gene. Trimming shortened V by 6 bases and J by 11 bases, and 17 bases separated the two germline ends. The CDR3 sequence: CASRRPGLTKQFF. The DNA for the CDR3 is TGTGCCAGCAGACGACCGGGACTTACTAAGCAGTTCTTC.

This clonotype has a handful of counts. The chain combines TRBV5-1 with TRBJ2-1; 9 nucleotides line up with TRBD1. V lost 4 bases to trimming and J lost 8 bases; unmatched junction nucleotides: 10. Looked up from germline, CDR1 is SGHRS and CDR2 is YFSETQ. The CDR3 loop spans 15 amino acids. The CDR3 spells CASSLSGTGYDEQFF. CDR3 nucleotides: TGCGCCAGCAGCCTCTCCGGGACAGGGTACGATGAGCAGTTCTTC.